This TCR beta chain emerged from a study of blood T cell repertoires in COVID-19. Germline CDR1 is DFQATT and CDR2 is SNEGSKA (reference sequence). CDR3 length equals 13 residues. V was pared by 3 bases and J by 2 bases, with 7 bases between. Sequencing used immunoSEQ multiplex PCR; TCRdb keeps in-frame clones, though not all of them. The sample lists around 130,000 clones; over 70% were seen once. The rearrangement uses TRBV20-1 and TRBJ2-2; no clear D. Sequencing was performed on peripheral blood. The sequence derives from a man older than 75 with acute or convalescent COVID-19. CDR3 loop: CSASGTNTGELFF. The CDR3 DNA is TGCAGTGCTAGTGGCACTAACACCGGGGAGCTGTTTTTT.